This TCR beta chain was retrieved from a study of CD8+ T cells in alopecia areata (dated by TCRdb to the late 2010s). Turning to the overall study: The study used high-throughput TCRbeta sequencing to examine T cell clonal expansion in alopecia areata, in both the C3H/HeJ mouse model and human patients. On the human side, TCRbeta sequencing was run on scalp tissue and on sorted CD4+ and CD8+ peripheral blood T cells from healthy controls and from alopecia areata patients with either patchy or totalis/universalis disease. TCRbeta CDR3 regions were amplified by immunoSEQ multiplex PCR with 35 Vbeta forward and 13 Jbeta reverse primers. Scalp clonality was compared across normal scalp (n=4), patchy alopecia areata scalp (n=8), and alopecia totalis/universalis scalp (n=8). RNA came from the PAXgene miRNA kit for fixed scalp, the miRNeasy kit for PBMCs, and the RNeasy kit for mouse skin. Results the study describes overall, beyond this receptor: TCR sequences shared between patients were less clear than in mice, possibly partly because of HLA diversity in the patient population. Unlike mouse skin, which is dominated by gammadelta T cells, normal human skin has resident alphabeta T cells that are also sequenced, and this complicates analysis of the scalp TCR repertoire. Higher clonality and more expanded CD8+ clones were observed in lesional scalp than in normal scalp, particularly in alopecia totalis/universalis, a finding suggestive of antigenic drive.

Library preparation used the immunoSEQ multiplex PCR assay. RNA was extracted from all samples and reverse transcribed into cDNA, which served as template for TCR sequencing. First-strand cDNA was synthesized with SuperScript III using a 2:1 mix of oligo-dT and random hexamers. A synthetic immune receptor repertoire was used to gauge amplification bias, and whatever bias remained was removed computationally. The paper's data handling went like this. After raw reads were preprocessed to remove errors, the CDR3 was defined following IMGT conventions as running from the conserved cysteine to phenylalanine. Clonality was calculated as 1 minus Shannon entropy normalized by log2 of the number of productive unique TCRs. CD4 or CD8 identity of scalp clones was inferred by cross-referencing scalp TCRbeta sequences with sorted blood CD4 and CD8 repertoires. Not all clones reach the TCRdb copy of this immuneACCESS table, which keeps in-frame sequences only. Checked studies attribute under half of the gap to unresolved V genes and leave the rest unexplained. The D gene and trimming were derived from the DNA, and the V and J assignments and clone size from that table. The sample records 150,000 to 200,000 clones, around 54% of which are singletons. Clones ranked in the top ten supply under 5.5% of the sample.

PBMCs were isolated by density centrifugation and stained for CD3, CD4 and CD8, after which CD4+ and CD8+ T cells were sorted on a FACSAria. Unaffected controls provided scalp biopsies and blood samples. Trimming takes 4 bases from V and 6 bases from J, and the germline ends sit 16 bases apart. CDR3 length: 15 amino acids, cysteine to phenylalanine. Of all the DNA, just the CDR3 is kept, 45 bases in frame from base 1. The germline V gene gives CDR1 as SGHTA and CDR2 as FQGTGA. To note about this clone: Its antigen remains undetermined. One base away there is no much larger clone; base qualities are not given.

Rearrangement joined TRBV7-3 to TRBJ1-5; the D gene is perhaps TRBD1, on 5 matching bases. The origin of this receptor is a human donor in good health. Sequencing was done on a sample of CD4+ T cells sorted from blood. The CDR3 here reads CASSSPGGLGQPQHF. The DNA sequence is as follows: TGTGCCAGCAGCTCCCCGGGGGGGTTAGGTCAGCCCCAGCATTTT. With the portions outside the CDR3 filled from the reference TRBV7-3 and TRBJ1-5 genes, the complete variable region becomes GAGVSQTPSNKVTEKGKYVELRCDPISGHTALYWYRQSLGQGPEFLIYFQGTGAADDSGLPNDRFFAVRPEGSVSTLKIQRTERGDSAVYLCASSSPGGLGQPQHFGDGTRLSIL.